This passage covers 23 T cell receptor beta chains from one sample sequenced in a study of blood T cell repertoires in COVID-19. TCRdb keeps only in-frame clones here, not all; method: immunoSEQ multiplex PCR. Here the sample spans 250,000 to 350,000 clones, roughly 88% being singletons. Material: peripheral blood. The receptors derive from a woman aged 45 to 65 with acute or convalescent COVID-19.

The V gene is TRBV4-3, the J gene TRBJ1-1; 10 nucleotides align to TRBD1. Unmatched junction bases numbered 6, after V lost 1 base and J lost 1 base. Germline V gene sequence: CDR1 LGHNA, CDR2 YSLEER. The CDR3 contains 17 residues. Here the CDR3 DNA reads TGCGCCAGCAGCCAAGGCCGGGACAGGGGAAAGAACACTGAAGCTTTCTTT. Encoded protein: CASSQGRDRGKNTEAFF.

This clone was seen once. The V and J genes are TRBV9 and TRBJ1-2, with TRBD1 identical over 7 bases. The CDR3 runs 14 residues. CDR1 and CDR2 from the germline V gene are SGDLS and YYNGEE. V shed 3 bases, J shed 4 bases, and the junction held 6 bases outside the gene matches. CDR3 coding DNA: TGTGCCAGCAGCGCCCGGGACAGCAGCTATGGCTACACCTTC. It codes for CASSARDSSYGYTF.

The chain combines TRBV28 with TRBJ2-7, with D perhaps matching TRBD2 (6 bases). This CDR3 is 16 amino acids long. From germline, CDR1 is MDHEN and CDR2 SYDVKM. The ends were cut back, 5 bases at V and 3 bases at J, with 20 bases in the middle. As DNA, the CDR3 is TGTGCCAGCAGTCCGTTTCCGGGACTCCGCAACTACGAGCAGTACTTC. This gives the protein CASSPFPGLRNYEQYF.

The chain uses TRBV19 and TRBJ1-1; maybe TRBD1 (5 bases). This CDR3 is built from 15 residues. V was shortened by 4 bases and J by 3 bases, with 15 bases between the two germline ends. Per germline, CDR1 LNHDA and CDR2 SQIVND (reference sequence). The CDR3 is CASSNRGPVDTEAFF. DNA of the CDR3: TGTGCCAGTAGTAATAGGGGCCCGGTCGACACTGAAGCTTTCTTT.

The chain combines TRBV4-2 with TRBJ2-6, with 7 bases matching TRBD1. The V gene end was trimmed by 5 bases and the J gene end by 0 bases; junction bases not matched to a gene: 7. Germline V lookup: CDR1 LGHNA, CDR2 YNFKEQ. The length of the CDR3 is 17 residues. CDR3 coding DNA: TGTGCCAGCAGCATGGACAGGAGAAGCTCTGGGGCCAACGTCCTGACTTTC. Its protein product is CASSMDRRSSGANVLTF.

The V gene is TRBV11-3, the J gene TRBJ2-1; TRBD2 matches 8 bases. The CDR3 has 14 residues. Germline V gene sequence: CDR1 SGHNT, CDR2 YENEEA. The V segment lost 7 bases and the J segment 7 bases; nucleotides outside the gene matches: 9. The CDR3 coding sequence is TGTGCCAGCACCGGAAGCGGGAGTGATAATGAGCAGTTCTTC. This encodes CASTGSGSDNEQFF. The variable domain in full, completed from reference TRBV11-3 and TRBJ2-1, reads EAGVVQSPRYKIIEKKQPVAFWCNPISGHNTLYWYLQNLGQGPELLIRYENEEAVDDSQLPKDRFSAERLKGVDSTLKIQPAELGDSAVYLCASTGSGSDNEQFFGPGTRLTVL.

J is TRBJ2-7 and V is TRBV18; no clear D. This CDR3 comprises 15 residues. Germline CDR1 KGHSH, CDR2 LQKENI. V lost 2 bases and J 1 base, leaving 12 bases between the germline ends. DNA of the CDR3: TGTGCCAGCTCACCAGGTTCCAGTCGATCCTACGAGCAGTACTTC. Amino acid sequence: CASSPGSSRSYEQYF.

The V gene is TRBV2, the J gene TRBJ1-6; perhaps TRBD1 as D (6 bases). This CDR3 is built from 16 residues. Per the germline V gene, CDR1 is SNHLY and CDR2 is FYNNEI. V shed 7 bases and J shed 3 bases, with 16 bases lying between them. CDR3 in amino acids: CASTEGRGRYNSPLHF. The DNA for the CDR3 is TGTGCCAGCACCGAAGGCAGGGGTCGCTATAATTCACCCCTCCACTTT.

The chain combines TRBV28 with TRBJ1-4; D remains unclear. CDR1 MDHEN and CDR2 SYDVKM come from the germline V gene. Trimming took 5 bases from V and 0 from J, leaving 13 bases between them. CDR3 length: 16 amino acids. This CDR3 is CASSPLGLATNEKLFF. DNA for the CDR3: TGTGCCAGCAGTCCCTTAGGACTTGCAACTAATGAAAAACTGTTTTTT.

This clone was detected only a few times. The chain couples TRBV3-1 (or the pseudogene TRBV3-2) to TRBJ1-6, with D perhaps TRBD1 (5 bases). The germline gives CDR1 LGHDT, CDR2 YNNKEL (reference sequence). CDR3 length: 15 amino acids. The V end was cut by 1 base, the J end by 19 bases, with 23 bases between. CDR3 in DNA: TGTGCCAGCAGCCAAGGGATGTCCGAACCGGGACTGGGACACTTT. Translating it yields CASSQGMSEPGLGHF.

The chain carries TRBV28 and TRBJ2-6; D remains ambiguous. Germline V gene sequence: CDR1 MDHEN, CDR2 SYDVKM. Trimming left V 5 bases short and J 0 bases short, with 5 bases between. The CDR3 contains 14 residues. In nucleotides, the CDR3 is TGTGCCAGCAGTCCCCTCTCTGGGGCCAACGTCCTGACTTTC. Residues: CASSPLSGANVLTF.

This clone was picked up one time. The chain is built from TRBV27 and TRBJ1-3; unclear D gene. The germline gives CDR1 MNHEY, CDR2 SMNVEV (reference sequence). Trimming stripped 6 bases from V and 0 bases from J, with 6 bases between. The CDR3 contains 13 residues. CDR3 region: CASRRDSGNTIYF. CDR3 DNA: TGTGCCAGCAGGCGTGACTCTGGAAACACCATATATTTT.

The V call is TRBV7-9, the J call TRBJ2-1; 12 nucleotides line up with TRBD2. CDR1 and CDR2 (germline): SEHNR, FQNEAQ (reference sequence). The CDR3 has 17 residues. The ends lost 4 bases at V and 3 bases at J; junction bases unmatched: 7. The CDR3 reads CASSSRLAGAFYNEQFF. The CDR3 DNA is TGTGCCAGCAGCTCCCGACTAGCGGGAGCCTTCTACAATGAGCAGTTCTTC.

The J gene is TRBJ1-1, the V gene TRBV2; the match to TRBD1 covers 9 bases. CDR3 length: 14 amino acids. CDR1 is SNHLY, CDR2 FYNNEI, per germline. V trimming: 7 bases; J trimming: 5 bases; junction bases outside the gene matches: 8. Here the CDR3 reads CASKIQGAPTEAFF. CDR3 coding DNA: TGTGCCAGCAAGATACAGGGGGCGCCTACTGAAGCTTTCTTT.

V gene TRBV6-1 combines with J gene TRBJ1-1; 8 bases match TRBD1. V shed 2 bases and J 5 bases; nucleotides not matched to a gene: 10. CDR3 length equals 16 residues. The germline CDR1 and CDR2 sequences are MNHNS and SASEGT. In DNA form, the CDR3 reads TGTGCCAGCAGTGAACCCGGACAGGGTCGGGGAACTGAAGCTTTCTTT. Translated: CASSEPGQGRGTEAFF.

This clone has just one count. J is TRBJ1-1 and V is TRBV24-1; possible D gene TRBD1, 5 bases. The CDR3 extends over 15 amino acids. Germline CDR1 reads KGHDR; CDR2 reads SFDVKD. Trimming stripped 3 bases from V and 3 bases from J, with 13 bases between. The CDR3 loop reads CATSDATEGDTEAFF. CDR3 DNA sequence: TGTGCCACCAGTGATGCTACCGAAGGGGACACTGAAGCTTTCTTT.

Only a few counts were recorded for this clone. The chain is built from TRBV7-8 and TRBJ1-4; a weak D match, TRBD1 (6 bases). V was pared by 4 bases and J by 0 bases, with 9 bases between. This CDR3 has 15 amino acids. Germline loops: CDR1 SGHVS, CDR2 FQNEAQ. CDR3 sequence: CASSSRTATNEKLFF. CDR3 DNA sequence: TGTGCCAGCAGCTCCAGGACAGCAACTAATGAAAAACTGTTTTTT.

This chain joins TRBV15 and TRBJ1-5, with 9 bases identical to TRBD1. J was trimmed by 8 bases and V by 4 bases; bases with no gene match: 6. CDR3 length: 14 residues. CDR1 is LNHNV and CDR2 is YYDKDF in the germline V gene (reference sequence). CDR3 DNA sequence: TGTGCCACCAGCACCGCCGGGACAGGGAAGCCCCAGCATTTT. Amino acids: CATSTAGTGKPQHF.

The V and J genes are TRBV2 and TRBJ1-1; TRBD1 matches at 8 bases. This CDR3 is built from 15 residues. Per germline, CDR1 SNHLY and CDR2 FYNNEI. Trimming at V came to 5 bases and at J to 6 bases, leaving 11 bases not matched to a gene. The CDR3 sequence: CASSQLQGGMAEAFF. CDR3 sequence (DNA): TGTGCCAGCAGTCAACTACAGGGGGGGATGGCTGAAGCTTTCTTT.

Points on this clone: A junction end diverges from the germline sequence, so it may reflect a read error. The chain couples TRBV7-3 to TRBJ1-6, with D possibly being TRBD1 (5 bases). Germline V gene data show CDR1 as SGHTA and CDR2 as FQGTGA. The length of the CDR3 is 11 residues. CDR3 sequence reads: CARGRGSPFHF. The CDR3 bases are TGTGCCAGGGGGAGGGGTTCACCCTTCCACTTT.

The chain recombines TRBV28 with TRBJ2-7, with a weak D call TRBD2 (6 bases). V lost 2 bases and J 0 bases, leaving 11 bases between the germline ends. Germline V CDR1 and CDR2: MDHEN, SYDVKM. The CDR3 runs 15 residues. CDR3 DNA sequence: TGTGCCAGCAGTTTACCCCCACTAGCCTCCTACGAGCAGTACTTC. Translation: CASSLPPLASYEQYF.

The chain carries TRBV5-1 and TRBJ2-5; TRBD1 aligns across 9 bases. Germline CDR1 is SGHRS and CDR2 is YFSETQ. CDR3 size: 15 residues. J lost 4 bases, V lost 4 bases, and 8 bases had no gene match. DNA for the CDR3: TGCGCCAGCAGCAGTACGGGACAGGGTACAGAGACCCAGTACTTC. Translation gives CASSSTGQGTETQYF.

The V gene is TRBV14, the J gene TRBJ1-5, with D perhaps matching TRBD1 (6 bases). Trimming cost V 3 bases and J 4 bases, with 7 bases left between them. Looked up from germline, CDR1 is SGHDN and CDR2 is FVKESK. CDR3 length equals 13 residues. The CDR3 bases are TGTGCCAGCAGCCAGGACAGAAATCAGCCCCAGCATTTT. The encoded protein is CASSQDRNQPQHF.